The rows below give T cell receptor beta chains drawn from one sample of a study of beta chain features in type 1 diabetes. TCRdb's copy holds only in-frame clones and misses some; the assay was immunoSEQ multiplex PCR. The table includes 250,000 or so clones, about 20% detected once. The source material was naive CD4+ T cells from blood. Source of these receptors: a woman aged 40 to 50 with type 1 diabetes. Each CDR3 is given without its conserved first and last residue. The order of the fields is CDR3 length, D gene, V gene, J gene, CDR3 protein. D genes are given only for firm matches.

9	NA	TRBV21-1	TRBJ1-3	ASINRNTIY
14	NA	TRBV4-1	TRBJ2-7	ASSQDEAQGSYEQY
11	NA	TRBV28	TRBJ1-2	ASSLPGVYGYT
14	NA	TRBV4-2	TRBJ2-7	ASSQDGSQGIWEQY
14	NA	TRBV2	TRBJ1-2	ASSEGRARLNYGYT
11	NA	TRBV12-5	TRBJ2-3	ASGLPSEDTQY
12	TRBD1	TRBV6-5	TRBJ1-6	ASSYPGGNSPLH
12	NA	TRBV5-4	TRBJ2-2	ASSPRANTGELF
12	NA	TRBV28	TRBJ2-7	ASSLWAGAYEQY
12	TRBD1	TRBV6-5	TRBJ1-2	ASSYGQGYYGYT
13	TRBD2	TRBV11-2	TRBJ2-1	ASSPGLAGYNEQF
14	TRBD1	TRBV28	TRBJ2-3	ASSSQGAGGADTQY
17	TRBD2	TRBV4-3	TRBJ2-2	ASSQALAGAVGYTGELF
15	NA	TRBV5-1	TRBJ2-2	ASSLVPGLANTGELF
13	NA	TRBV28	TRBJ2-1	ASSRASDSYNEQF
12	NA	TRBV18	TRBJ2-5	ASSPAFREETQY
10	NA	TRBV4-2	TRBJ2-2	ASSPYTGELF
10	NA	TRBV29-1	TRBJ2-1	SVEKSYNEQF
12	NA	TRBV7-6	TRBJ1-2	ASSLARAAGGYT
12	TRBD1	TRBV29-1	TRBJ2-3	SVEASGGVDTQY
11	NA	TRBV18	TRBJ2-5	ASSPPLQETQY
15	TRBD2	TRBV7-2	TRBJ2-1	ASSLAPVRASGNEQF
10	NA	TRBV7-2	TRBJ2-7	ASSGGGREQY
9	NA	TRBV29-1	TRBJ2-7	SGGQNYEQY
12	NA	TRBV5-1	TRBJ2-1	ASGFAGPYNEQF
10	NA	TRBV28	TRBJ1-1	ASSLSISGAF